This TCR beta chain was captured in a study of cytomegalovirus exposure and HLA in healthy donors. The CDR3 totals 16 residues. The germline V gene has CDR1 MGHRA and CDR2 YSYEKL. J gave up 7 bases and V 3 bases, and 8 bases lay outside the gene matches. Study-wide findings and caveats: Most of the CMV-associated TCR beta chains (in a later analysis) appeared to be HLA-restricted.

In the case of this clone: Its antigen is undetermined.

This PCR relied on a set of 60 Vbeta primers and 13 Jbeta primers. Using immunoSEQ multiplex PCR, the repertoire was profiled, and TCRdb retains in-frame clones only, with some absent. Altogether roughly 150,000 clones are present, roughly three quarters being singletons, with the ten largest covering 2% to 2.5%. The material sequenced was PBMCs. The chain carries TRBV4-1 and TRBJ2-1; TRBD2 matches at 11 bases. The sequence was collected from a man aged 25-45 years in good health and CMV-seronegative. Here the CDR3 reads CASSHETSGRRNEQFF. As DNA, the CDR3 is TGCGCCAGCAGCCACGAAACTAGCGGGAGAAGGAATGAGCAGTTCTTC.